A selection of T cell receptor beta chains follows, all from one sample in a study of technical replicates of blood from several donors. Profiled with immunoSEQ multiplex PCR; TCRdb holds only in-frame clones, not every one. The profile shows 45,000 to 65,000 clones, nearly 95% of them singletons. The sequenced material came from PBMCs. The source is a human donor in good health. Some clones in this sample may be carry-over from other donors' samples. Each CDR3 is given with its conserved first and last residue. The order of the fields is D gene, clone size, V gene, J gene, CDR3 DNA, CDR3 protein. D genes are given only for firm matches. A clone size is listed for some rows: how often the clone was seen (once, few, many), or a class if it is expanded.

>TRBD2|-|TRBV4-3|TRBJ2-7
TGCGCCAGCAGCTCGGCTAGCGGGGGCGCCTACGAGCAGTACTTC
CASSSASGGAYEQYF
>TRBD2|-|TRBV5-1|TRBJ2-5
TGCGCCAGCAGCACCGGGACTAGCGGGAGGGAGACCCAGTACTTC
CASSTGTSGRETQYF
>-|once|TRBV27|TRBJ2-7
TGTGCCAGCAGTTTTTCTGTGTCAGTCCCGAAGTACTTC
CASSFSVSVPKYF
>-|-|TRBV10-3|TRBJ2-7
TGTGCCATCAACCCCGGTCCTAACTACGAGCAGTACTTC
CAINPGPNYEQYF
>-|once|TRBV5-4|TRBJ2-3
TGTGCCAGCTGCCTGGGGGGCGTTCTGGATACGCAGTATTTT
CASCLGGVLDTQYF
>TRBD1|-|TRBV9|TRBJ1-2
TGTGCCAGCAGAGTATTCCACGGACAGGGAGACTATGGCTACACCTTC
CASRVFHGQGDYGYTF
>TRBD1|-|TRBV2|TRBJ2-2
TGTGCCAGCAGTGCCGGGGGACAGGGCCCGAACACCGGGGAGCTGTTTTTT
CASSAGGQGPNTGELFF
>-|-|TRBV5-1|TRBJ2-2
TGCGCCAGCAGCTTGGTAGGACACGCGAACACCGGGGAGCTGTTTTTT
CASSLVGHANTGELFF
>-|-|TRBV6-5|TRBJ2-7
TGTGCCAGCAGTTACCGGCGGGCGTACGAGCAGTACTTC
CASSYRRAYEQYF
>-|-|TRBV12-5|TRBJ1-1
TGTGCTAGTGGTTTGGCGGACTGGAACACTGAAGCTTTCTTT
CASGLADWNTEAFF
>-|once|TRBV4-3|TRBJ1-1
TGCGCCAGCAGCCAGGCGCAGGGCACTGAAGCTTTCTTT
CASSQAQGTEAFF
>TRBD1|-|TRBV19|TRBJ2-7
TGTGCCAGTAGTAGCAGGACAGGGAACTCCTACGAGCAGTACTTC
CASSSRTGNSYEQYF
>TRBD1|-|TRBV6-5|TRBJ1-5
TGTGCCAGCAGATCACAGGGGGAGAGTCAGCCCCAGCATTTT
CASRSQGESQPQHF
>TRBD1|-|TRBV5-1|TRBJ2-3
TGCGCCAGCAGCCAATATGGGGCAGGGGGCCAAGATACGCAGTATTTT
CASSQYGAGGQDTQYF
>-|-|TRBV11-1|TRBJ2-3
TGTGCCAGCAGCTCCTGGGGCGTGCCAGATACGCAGTATTTT
CASSSWGVPDTQYF
>-|-|TRBV29-1|TRBJ1-2
TGCAGCGTTGAAAGCCGGAGGGTCGGCTACACCTTC
CSVESRRVGYTF
>TRBD1|-|TRBV6-5|TRBJ1-2
TGTGCCAGCAGTTACTCGGGACAGGGGATCTATGGCTACACCTTC
CASSYSGQGIYGYTF
>-|once|TRBV11-2|TRBJ1-1
TGTGCCAGCAGAAAACCCACCACAGGGAACACTGAAGCTTTCTTT
CASRKPTTGNTEAFF
>TRBD2|-|TRBV7-3|TRBJ2-3
TGTGCCAGCAGCTGGGGACTAGCGGGGGGGCCTCGAGATACGCAGTATTTT
CASSWGLAGGPRDTQYF
>-|-|TRBV6-1|TRBJ1-4
TGTGCCAGTCGACAGTATTCGAATGAAAAACTGTTTTTT
CASRQYSNEKLFF
>-|-|TRBV30|TRBJ2-2
TGTGCCTGGGGCGGGGACGGGGAGCTGTTTTTT
CAWGGDGELFF
>TRBD1|-|TRBV7-9|TRBJ1-4
TGTGCCAGCAGCTTAGCGACAGGGGCTAATGAAAAACTGTTTTTT
CASSLATGANEKLFF
>TRBD2|-|TRBV4-1|TRBJ2-7
TGCGCCAGCAGCCAAGAAGGACCGGCTAGCGGGAGGCGGGAGCAGTACTTC
CASSQEGPASGRREQYF
>TRBD1|-|TRBV25-1|TRBJ2-2
TGTGCCAGCAGTGAACTAGCAGGGGGCAAAACTGCGCTGTTTTTT
CASSELAGGKTALFF
>TRBD1|-|TRBV5-1|TRBJ1-1
TGCGCCAGCAGCTTGGACCCGGGACAGGGGGCTGAAGCTTTCTTT
CASSLDPGQGAEAFF
>TRBD1|-|TRBV18|TRBJ2-4
TGTGCCAGCTCACCAACTATGGGACAGGGGGCCACCATTAACATTCAGTACTTC
CASSPTMGQGATINIQYF
>TRBD2|-|TRBV7-3|TRBJ2-7
TGTGCCAGCAGCTCAAACCCCGCGGGACTAGCGGGGTCCGAGCAGTACTTC
CASSSNPAGLAGSEQYF
>TRBD2|-|TRBV5-1|TRBJ2-5
TGCGCCAGCAGCTGGGAGCGGGAGGCGGAGGAGACCCAGTACTTC
CASSWEREAEETQYF
>-|-|TRBV30|TRBJ1-3
TGTGCCTGGGGTGGGAGTACTGGAAACACCATATATTTT
CAWGGSTGNTIYF
>-|-|TRBV7-2|TRBJ2-7
TGTGCCAGCAGCTCGCGATACGAGCAGTACTTC
CASSSRYEQYF
>TRBD1|-|TRBV5-6|TRBJ2-3
TGTGCCAGCAGCTTGGCCGACAGGGGAGCAGATACGCAGTATTTT
CASSLADRGADTQYF
>-|-|TRBV27|TRBJ2-3
TGTGCCAGCTGGGCAGGGATGACAGATACGCAGTATTTT
CASWAGMTDTQYF